Here is one T cell receptor beta chain with its context. The germline V and J ends were trimmed by 2 bases and 5 bases, with 15 bases remaining between them. Germline CDR1 is GTSNPN and CDR2 is SVGIG (reference sequence). The CDR3 extends over 14 amino acids. The record originates from a study of blood T cell repertoires in COVID-19. Study details: From T cells, B-cell-depleted T cells, or PBMCs came the material, which was cDNA or gDNA.

Only in-frame clones appear in the TCRdb table, and some are missing; sequencing was by immunoSEQ multiplex PCR. The repertoire includes some 41,000 clones, about 90% of them detected once, and 9.6% sits in the top ten. Sequencing was done on a sample of peripheral blood. The gene calls are TRBV30 and TRBJ2-5, with D maybe TRBD2 (5 bases). This TCR was recovered from a woman aged 80 or over with active COVID-19. CDR3 nucleotides: TGTGCCTGGAGTCACGGCCGCGGCGGGGAGACCCAGTACTTC. Protein: CAWSHGRGGETQYF.